The 3 T cell receptor beta chains below were found in one sample sequenced in a study of T cell repertoires in cytomegalovirus infection. TCRdb ran MiXCR on the reads and lists one entry per CDR3 protein. The data hold fewer than 250,000 distinct CDR3 sequences, with 9% to 15% observed a single time. The sequencing input was PBMCs. The receptors come from a human donor in good health (CMV status not recorded). Some clones in this sample may be carry-over from other donors' samples.

This clonotype has a count of ten or more. This chain uses TRBV7-9 with TRBJ2-1, with D hard to call. Germline-derived CDR1 and CDR2 are SEHNR and FQNEAQ (reference sequence). Trimming took 5 bases from V and 7 from J, leaving 15 bases between them. The CDR3 totals 14 residues. The CDR3 DNA is TGTGCCAGCAGCCCTCCGGGCCCCGCGAATGAGCAGTTCTTC. Encoded protein: CASSPPGPANEQFF.

This clonotype was found many times. V usage is TRBV6-2 or TRBV6-3 and J usage is TRBJ1-2; tentative D call: TRBD1 (6 bases). V dropped 6 bases and J dropped 4 bases, with 15 bases sitting between them. CDR3 length: 14 amino acids. Germline CDR1 MNHEY, CDR2 SVGEGT. Here the CDR3 reads CASRTRTDSYGYTF. CDR3 sequence (DNA): TGTGCCAGCAGGACACGGACAGATTCCTATGGCTACACCTTC.

This clonotype was recorded many times. This chain links TRBV7-8 with TRBJ2-5, with 9 bases identical to TRBD1. CDR3 size: 15 residues. Per germline, CDR1 SGHVS and CDR2 FQNEAQ. Germline trimming cut 4 bases from V and 4 bases from J; bases unmatched to any gene: 7. CDR3 region: CASSSPGTGIETQYF. For the CDR3, the DNA is TGTGCCAGCAGCTCCCCGGGGACAGGGATAGAGACCCAGTACTTC.